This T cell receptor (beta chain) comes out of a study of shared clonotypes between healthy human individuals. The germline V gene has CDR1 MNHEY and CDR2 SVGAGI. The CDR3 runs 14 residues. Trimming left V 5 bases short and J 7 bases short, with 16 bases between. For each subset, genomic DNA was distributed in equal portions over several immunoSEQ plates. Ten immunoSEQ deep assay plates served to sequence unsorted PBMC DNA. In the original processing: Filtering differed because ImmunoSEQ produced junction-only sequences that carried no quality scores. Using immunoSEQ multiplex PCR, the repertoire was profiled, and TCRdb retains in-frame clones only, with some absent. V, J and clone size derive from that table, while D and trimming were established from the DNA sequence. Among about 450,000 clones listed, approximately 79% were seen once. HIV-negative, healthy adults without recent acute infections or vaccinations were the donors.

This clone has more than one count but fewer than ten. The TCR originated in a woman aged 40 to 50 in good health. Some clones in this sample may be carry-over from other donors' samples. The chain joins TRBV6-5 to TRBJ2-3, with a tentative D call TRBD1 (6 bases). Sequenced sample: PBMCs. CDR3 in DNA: TGTGCCAGCAGTCCAACAGGGAAGCGGAATACGCAGTATTTT. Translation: CASSPTGKRNTQYF.